This T cell receptor (beta chain) was captured in a study of CXCR3-negative and CXCR3-positive naive CD8 T cells. Whole-study findings and limits: Memory cells differed in TRBV-TRBJ usage, but naive CXCR3-negative and CXCR3-positive cells had similar usage.

CD8+ T cell subsets were each sorted in triplicate, around 300,000 cells apiece. Per the germline V gene, CDR1 is SEHNR and CDR2 is FQNEAQ (reference sequence). CDR3 length equals 15 residues. Remarks on this clonotype: Its specificity is not known.

TRB cDNA was prepared as libraries by UMI-labeled 5' RACE. TCRdb re-analyzed the 5' RACE reads; it lists each CDR3 protein once, without DNA. This table holds about 43,000 distinct CDR3 sequences. The chain carries TRBV7-9 and TRBJ2-2; TCRdb designates TRBD1, a call that cannot be tested without DNA. Sequencing was performed on memory CD8+ T cells from blood. The receptor's source is a human donor in good health. Some clones in this sample may be carry-over from other donors' samples. This CDR3 is CASSPRDREDGELFF.